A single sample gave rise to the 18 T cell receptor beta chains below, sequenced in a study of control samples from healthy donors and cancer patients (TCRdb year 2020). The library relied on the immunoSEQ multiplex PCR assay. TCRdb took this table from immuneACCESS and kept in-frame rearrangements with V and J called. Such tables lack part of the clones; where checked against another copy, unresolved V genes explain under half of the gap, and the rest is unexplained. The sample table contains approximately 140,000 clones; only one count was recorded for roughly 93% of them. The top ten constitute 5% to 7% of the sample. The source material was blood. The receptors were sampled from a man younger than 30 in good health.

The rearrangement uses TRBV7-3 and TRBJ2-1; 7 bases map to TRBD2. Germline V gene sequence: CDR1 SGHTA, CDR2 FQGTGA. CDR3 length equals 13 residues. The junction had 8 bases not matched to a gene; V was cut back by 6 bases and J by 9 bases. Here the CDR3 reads CASSGGGSGEQFF. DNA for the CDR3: TGTGCCAGCAGTGGCGGCGGGAGCGGTGAGCAGTTCTTC.

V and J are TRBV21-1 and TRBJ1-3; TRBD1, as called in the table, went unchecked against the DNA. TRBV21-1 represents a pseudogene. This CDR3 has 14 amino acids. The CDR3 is CAPPGTGLGNTIYF. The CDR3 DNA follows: TGTGCCCCGCCCGGGACAGGGTTAGGAAACACCATATATTTT.

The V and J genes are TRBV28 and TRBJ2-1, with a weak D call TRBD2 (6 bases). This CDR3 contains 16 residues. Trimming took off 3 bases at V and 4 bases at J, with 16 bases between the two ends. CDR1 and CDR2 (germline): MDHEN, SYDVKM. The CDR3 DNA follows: TGTGCCAGCAGTTTGTTTAGGGTGGGGAGGTACAATGAGCAGTTCTTC. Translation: CASSLFRVGRYNEQFF.

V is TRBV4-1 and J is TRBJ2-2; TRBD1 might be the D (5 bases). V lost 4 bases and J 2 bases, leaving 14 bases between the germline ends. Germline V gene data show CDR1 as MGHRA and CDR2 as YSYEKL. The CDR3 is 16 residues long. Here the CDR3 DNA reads TGCGCCAGCAGCCCCAGGGCCAGGCTCAACACCGGGGAGCTGTTTTTT. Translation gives CASSPRARLNTGELFF.

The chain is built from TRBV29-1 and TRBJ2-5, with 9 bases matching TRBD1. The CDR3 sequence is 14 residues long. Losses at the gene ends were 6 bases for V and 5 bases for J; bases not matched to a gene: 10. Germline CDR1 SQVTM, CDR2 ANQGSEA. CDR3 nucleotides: TGCAGCGTAATACCGGGACAGGGAGGGGAGACCCAGTACTTC. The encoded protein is CSVIPGQGGETQYF.

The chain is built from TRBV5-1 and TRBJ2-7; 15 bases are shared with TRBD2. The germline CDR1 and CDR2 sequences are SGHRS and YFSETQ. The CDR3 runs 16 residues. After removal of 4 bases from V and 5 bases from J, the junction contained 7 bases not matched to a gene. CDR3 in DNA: TGCGCCAGCAGCGCCGGACTAGCGGGGGGGAGAGACGAGCAGTACTTC. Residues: CASSAGLAGGRDEQYF.

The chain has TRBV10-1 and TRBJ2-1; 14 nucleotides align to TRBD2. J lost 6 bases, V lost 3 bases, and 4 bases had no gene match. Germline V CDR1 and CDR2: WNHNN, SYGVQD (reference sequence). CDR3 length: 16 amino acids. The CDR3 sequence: CASSDQGLAGGNEQFF. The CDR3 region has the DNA TGCGCCAGCAGTGACCAAGGACTAGCGGGGGGCAATGAGCAGTTCTTC.

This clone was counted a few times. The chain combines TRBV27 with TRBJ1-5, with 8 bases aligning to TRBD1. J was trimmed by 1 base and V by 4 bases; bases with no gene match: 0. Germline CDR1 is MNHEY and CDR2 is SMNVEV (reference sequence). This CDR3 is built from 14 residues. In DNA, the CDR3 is TGTGCCAGCAGTTACAGGGGGAGCAATCAGCCCCAGCATTTT. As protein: CASSYRGSNQPQHF.

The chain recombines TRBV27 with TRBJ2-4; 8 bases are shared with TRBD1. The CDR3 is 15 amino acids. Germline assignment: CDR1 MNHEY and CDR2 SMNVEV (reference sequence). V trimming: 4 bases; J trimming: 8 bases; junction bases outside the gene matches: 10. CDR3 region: CASSSPTGVVDIQYF. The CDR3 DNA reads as TGTGCCAGCAGTTCTCCGACAGGGGTCGTAGACATTCAGTACTTC.

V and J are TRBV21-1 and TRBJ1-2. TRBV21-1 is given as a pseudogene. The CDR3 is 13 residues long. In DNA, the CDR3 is TGTGCCAGCAGCAAAACGGCTAACTATGGCTACACCTTC. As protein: CASSKTANYGYTF.

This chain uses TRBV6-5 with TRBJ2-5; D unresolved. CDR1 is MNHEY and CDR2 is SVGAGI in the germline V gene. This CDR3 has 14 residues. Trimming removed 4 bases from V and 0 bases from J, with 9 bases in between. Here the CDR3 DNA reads TGTGCCAGCAGTTCTGTAGAGAACCAAGAGACCCAGTACTTC. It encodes CASSSVENQETQYF.

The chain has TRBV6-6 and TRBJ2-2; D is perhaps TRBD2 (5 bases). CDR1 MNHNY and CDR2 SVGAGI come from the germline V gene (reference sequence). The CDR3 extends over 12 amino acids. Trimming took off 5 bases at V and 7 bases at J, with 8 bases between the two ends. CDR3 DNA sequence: TGTGCCAGCAGTAACGGGATCGGGGAGCTGTTTTTT. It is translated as CASSNGIGELFF.

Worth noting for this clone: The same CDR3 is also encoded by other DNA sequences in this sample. In DNA, the CDR3 is TGTGCCAGCAGTTACGGGGGGGAGCAGTTCTTC. Its protein is CASSYGGEQFF. This chain joins TRBV6-5 and TRBJ2-1, with a weak D call TRBD2 (6 bases). The CDR3 contains 11 residues. CDR1 and CDR2 (germline): MNHEY, SVGAGI. Trimming stripped 2 bases from V and 10 bases from J, with 6 bases between.

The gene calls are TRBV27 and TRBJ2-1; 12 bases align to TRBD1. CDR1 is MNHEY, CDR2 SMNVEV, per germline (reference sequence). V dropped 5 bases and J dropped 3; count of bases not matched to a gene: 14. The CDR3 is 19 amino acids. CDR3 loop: CASSPGQGASRAIYNEQFF. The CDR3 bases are TGTGCCAGCAGTCCGGGACAGGGGGCGTCCCGTGCTATCTACAATGAGCAGTTCTTC.

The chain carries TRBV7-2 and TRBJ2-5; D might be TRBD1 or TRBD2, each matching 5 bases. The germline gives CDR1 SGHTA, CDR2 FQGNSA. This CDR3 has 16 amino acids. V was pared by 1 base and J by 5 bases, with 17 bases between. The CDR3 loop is CASSLVGGGPGETQYF. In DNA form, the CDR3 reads TGTGCCAGCAGCTTAGTAGGTGGCGGGCCAGGGGAGACCCAGTACTTC. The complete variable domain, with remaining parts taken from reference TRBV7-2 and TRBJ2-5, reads GAGVSQSPSNKVTEKGKDVELRCDPISGHTALYWYRQSLGQGLEFLIYFQGNSAPDKSGLPSDRFSAERTGGSVSTLTIQRTQQEDSAVYLCASSLVGGGPGETQYFGPGTRLLVL.

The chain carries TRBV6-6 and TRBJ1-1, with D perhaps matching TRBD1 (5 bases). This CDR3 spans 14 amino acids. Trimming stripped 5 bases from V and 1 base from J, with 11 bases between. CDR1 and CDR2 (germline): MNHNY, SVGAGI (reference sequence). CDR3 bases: TGTGCCAGCAGTCGGGGCAGGGCGAACACTGAAGCTTTCTTT. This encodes CASSRGRANTEAFF.

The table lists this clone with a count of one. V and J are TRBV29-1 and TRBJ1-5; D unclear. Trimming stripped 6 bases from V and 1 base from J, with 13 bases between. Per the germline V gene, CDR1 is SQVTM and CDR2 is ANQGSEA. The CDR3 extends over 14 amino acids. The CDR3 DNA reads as TGCAGCGTCTGTATAGGGCAGAGCAATCAGCCCCAGCATTTT. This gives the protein CSVCIGQSNQPQHF.

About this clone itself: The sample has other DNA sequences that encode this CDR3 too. Here the CDR3 reads CASSWQPRSKGDGYTF. As DNA, the CDR3 is TGTGCCAGCAGTTGGCAACCTCGATCGAAGGGGGATGGCTACACCTTC. The chain carries TRBV6-5 and TRBJ1-2; maybe TRBD1 (6 bases). CDR1 is MNHEY and CDR2 is SVGAGI in the germline V gene. V was cut by 4 bases and J by 6 bases, with 21 bases left in between. This CDR3 comprises 16 residues.